The clone carrying this T cell receptor beta chain appeared a few times. Its cognate antigen is unknown. This specimen belongs to a study of beta chain features in type 1 diabetes. Whole-study results and caveats: Shorter templates might be favored by PCR, equally in patients and controls. Type 1 diabetes patients had moderately but significantly shorter TCRB CDR3s in all four CD4+ subsets. Because the template was cDNA, high-expressing cells might be over-represented.

The study reverse transcribed the entire isolated RNA, so it sequenced expressed TCRB transcripts. Assay: immunoSEQ multiplex PCR; the TCRdb copy retains only in-frame clones and omits some. This table has 300,000 to 450,000 clones, 15% to 20% appearing once. Sorted populations were all over 95% pure. This TCR was sampled from a woman in her late teens or twenties in good health. Sequencing was carried out using naive CD4+ T cells from blood.

CDR3 protein: CASTTLVGDRGDGYTF. CDR3 nucleotide sequence: TGTGCCAGCACTACCCTTGTGGGGGACAGGGGGGATGGCTACACCTTC. The chain has TRBV27 and TRBJ1-2; 11 bases match TRBD1. V lost 7 bases to trimming and J lost 6 bases; unmatched junction nucleotides: 13. The CDR3 extends over 16 amino acids. Per germline, CDR1 MNHEY and CDR2 SMNVEV (reference sequence).